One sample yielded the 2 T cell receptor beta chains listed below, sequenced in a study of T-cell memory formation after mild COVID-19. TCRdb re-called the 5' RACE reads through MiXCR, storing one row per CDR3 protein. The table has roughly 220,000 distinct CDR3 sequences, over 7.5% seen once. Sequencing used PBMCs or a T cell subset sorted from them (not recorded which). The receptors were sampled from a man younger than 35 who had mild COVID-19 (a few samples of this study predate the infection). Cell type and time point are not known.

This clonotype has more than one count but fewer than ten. CDR3 nucleotide sequence: TGTGCCGCCCGAGAGCGGGGGGGCGACACCGGGGAGCTGTTTTTT. It translates to CAARERGGDTGELFF. This chain connects TRBV12-3 or TRBV12-4 to TRBJ2-2; 10 nucleotides align to TRBD2. The length of the CDR3 is 15 residues. V lost 11 bases and J lost 3; bases outside the gene matches: 9.

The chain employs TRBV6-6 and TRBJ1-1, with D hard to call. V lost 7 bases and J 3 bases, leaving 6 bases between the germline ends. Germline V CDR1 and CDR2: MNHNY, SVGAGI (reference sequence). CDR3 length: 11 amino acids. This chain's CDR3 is CASIRDTEAFF. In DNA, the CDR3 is TGTGCCAGCATTAGAGACACTGAAGCTTTCTTT.